This T cell receptor (beta chain) was sequenced in a study of cytomegalovirus exposure and HLA in healthy donors. PCR amplification relied on 60 Vbeta primers (plus 13 Jbeta primers). The protocol was immunoSEQ multiplex PCR, while the TCRdb copy is restricted to in-frame clones and leaves out a portion. Of about 190,000 clones in the sample, around 80% were seen once. The ends were cut back, 3 bases at V and 0 bases at J, with 14 bases in the middle. This CDR3 spans 16 amino acids. CDR1 is MGHRA, CDR2 YSYEKL, per germline. Sequenced sample: PBMCs. The chain recombines TRBV4-1 with TRBJ1-1; D is possibly TRBD1 (5 bases). The TCR was taken from a middle-aged man in good health and CMV-seropositive. In DNA form, the CDR3 reads TGCGCCAGCAGCCAGCCGGGGGGGAAGGTGAACACTGAAGCTTTCTTT. Its translation: CASSQPGGKVNTEAFF.